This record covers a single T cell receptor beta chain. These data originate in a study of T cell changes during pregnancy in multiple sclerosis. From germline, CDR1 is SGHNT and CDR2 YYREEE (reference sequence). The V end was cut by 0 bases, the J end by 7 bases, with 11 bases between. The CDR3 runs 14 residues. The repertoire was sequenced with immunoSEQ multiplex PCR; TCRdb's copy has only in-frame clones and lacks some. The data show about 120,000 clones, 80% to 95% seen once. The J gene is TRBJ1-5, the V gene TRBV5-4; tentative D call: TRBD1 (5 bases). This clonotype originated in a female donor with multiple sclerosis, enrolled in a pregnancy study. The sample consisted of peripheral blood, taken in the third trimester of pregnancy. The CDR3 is CASSLEGAGQPQHF. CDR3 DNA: TGTGCCAGCAGCTTGGAAGGGGCAGGGCAGCCCCAGCATTTT.